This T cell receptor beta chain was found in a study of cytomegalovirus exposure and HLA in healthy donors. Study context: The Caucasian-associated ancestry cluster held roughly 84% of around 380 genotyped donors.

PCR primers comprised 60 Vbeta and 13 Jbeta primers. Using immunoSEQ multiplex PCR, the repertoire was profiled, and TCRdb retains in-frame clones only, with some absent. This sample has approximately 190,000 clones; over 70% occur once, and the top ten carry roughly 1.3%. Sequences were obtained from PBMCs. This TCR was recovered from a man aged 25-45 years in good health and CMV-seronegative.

The CDR3 DNA sequence: TGTGCCAGCTCACGCACAGGGGTCGCGAACTCAATAGCCAAAAACATTCAGTACTTC. It is translated as CASSRTGVANSIAKNIQYF. The genes are TRBV18 and TRBJ2-4; 7 bases are a match to TRBD1. Germline-derived CDR1 and CDR2 are KGHSH and LQKENI. The CDR3 length is 19 residues. Germline trimming cut 4 bases from V and 0 bases from J; bases unmatched to any gene: 15.